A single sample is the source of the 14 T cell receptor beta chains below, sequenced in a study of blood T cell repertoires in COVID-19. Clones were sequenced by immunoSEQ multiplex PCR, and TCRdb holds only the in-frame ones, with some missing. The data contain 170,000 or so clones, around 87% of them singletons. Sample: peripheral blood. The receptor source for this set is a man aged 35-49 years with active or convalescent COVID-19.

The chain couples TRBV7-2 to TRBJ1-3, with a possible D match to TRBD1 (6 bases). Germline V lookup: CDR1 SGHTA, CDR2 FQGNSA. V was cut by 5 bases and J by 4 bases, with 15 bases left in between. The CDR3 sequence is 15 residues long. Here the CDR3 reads CASSPQTGLGNTIYF. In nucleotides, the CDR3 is TGTGCCAGCAGCCCCCAGACAGGACTCGGAAACACCATATATTTT.

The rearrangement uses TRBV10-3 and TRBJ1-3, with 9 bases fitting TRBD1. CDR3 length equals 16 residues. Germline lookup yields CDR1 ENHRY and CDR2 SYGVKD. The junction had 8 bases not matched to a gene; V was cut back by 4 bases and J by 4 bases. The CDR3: CAISGTGGGSGNTIYF. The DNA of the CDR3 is TGTGCCATCAGTGGTACAGGGGGCGGCTCGGGAAACACCATATATTTT.

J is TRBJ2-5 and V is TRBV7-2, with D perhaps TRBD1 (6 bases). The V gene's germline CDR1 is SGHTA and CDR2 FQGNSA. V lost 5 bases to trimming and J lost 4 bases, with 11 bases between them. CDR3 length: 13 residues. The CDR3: CASSIVGAETQYF. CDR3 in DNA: TGTGCCAGCAGCATAGTGGGGGCAGAGACCCAGTACTTC.

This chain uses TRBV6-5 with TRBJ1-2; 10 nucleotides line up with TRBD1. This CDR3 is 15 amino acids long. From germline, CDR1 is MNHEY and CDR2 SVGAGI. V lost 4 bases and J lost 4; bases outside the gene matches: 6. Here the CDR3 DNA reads TGTGCCAGCAGTTTAGGGGACAGGGGAGGCTATGGCTACACCTTC. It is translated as CASSLGDRGGYGYTF.

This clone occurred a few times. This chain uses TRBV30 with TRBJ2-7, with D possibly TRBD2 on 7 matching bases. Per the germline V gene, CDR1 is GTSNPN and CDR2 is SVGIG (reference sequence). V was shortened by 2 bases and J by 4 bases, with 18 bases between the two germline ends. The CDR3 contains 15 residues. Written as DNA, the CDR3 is TGTGCCTGGAGTCCGCCTGGCGGGGGCCGTTACGAGCAGTACTTC. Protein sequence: CAWSPPGGGRYEQYF.

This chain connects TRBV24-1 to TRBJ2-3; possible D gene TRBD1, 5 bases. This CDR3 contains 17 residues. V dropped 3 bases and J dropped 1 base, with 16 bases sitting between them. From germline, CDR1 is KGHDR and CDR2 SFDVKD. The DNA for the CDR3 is TGTGCCACCAGTGATCCCCCGGGTGGGGCAGGCACAGATACGCAGTATTTT. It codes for CATSDPPGGAGTDTQYF.

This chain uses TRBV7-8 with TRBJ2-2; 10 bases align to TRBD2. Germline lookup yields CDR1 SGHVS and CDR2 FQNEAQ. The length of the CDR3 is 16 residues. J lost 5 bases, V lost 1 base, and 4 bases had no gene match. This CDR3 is CASSLGSGGVTGELFF. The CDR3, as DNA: TGTGCCAGCAGCTTAGGGAGCGGGGGGGTGACCGGGGAGCTGTTTTTT.

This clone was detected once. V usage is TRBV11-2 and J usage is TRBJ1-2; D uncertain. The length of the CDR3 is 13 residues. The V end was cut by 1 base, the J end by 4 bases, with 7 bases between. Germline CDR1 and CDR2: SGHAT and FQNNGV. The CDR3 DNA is TGTGCCAGCAGCTTAGGTCCAGTCTATGGCTACACCTTC. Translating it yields CASSLGPVYGYTF.

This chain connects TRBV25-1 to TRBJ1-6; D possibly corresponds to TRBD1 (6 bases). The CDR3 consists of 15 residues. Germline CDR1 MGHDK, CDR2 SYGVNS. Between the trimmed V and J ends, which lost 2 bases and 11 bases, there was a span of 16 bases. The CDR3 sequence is CASSEGPGAGAPLHF. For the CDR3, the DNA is TGTGCCAGCAGTGAAGGACCGGGGGCGGGGGCACCCCTCCACTTT.

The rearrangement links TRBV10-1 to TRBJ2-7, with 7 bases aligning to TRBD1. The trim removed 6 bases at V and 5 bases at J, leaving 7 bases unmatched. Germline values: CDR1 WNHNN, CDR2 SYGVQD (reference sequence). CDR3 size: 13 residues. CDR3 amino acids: CASRASTGDEQYF. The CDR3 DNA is TGCGCCAGCAGAGCCTCAACAGGGGACGAGCAGTACTTC.

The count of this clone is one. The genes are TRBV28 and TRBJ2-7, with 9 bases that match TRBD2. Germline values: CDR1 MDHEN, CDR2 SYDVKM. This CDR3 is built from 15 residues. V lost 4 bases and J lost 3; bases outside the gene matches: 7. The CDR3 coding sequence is TGTGCCAGCAGTTCTCCAGCGGGGGGCTACTACGAGCAGTACTTC. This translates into CASSSPAGGYYEQYF.

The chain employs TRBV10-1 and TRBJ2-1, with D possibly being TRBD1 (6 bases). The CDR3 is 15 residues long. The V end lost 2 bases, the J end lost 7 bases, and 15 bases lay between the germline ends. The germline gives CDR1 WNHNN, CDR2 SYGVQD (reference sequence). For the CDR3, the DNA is TGCGCCAGCAGTGAGATAGTCGGACAGTCGAATGAGCAGTTCTTC. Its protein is CASSEIVGQSNEQFF.

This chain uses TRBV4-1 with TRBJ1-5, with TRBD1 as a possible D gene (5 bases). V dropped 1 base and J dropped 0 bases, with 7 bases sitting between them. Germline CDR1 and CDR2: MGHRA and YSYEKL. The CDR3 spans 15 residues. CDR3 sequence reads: CASSQAGISNQPQHF. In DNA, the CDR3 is TGCGCCAGCAGCCAAGCAGGGATTAGCAATCAGCCCCAGCATTTT.

CDR3 bases: TGTGCCAGCAGCCTAGGACAGGTGGCCGGGGAGCTGTTTTTT. The encoded protein is CASSLGQVAGELFF. The chain couples TRBV7-2 to TRBJ2-2; TRBD1 agrees at 7 bases. The germline V gene has CDR1 SGHTA and CDR2 FQGNSA. The CDR3 is 14 amino acids. The V and J ends lost 5 bases and 6 bases, in that order; junction bases with no gene match: 6.